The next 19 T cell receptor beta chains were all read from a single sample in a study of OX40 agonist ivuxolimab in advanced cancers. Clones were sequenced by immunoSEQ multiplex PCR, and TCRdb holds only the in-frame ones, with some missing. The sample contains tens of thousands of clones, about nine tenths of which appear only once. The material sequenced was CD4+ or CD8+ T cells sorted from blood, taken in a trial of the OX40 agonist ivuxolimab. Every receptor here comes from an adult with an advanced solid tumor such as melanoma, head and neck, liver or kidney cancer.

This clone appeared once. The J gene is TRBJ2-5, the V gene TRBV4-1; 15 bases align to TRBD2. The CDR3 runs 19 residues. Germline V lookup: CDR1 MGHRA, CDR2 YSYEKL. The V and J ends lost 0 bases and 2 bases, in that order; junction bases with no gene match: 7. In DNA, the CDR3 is TGCGCCAGCAGCCAAGAGGGACTAGCGGGAGGCCCGAATCAAGAGACCCAGTACTTC. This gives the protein CASSQEGLAGGPNQETQYF.

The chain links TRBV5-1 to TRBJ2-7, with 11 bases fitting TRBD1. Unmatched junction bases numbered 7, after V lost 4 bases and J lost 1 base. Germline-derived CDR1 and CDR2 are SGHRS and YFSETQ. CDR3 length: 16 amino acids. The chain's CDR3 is CASSPSGTGGSYEQYF. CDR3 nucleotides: TGCGCCAGCAGCCCAAGCGGGACAGGGGGTTCCTACGAGCAGTACTTC.

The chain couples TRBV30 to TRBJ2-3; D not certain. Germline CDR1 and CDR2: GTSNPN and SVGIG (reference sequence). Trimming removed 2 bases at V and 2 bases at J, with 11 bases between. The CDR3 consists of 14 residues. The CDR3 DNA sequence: TGTGCCTGGAGTCTTGGGCTCACCACAGATACGCAGTATTTT. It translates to CAWSLGLTTDTQYF.

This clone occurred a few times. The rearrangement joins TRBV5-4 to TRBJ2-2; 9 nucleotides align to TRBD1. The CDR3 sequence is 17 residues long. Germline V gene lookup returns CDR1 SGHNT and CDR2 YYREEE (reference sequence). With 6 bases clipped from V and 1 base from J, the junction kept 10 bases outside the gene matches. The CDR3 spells CASTLNRGLGNTGELFF. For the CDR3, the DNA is TGTGCCAGCACCTTAAACAGGGGGCTCGGGAACACCGGGGAGCTGTTTTTT.

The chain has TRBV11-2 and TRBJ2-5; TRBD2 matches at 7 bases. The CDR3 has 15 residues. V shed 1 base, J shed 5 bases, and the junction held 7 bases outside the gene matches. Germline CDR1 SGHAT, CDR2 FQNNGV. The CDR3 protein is CASSLAGRAVETQYF. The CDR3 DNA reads TGTGCCAGCAGCTTAGCAGGGAGGGCCGTCGAGACCCAGTACTTC. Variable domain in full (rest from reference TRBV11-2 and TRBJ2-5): EAGVAQSPRYKIIEKRQSVAFWCNPISGHATLYWYQQILGQGPKLLIQFQNNGVVDDSQLPKDRFSAERLKGVDSTLKIQPAKLEDSAVYLCASSLAGRAVETQYFGPGTRLLVL.

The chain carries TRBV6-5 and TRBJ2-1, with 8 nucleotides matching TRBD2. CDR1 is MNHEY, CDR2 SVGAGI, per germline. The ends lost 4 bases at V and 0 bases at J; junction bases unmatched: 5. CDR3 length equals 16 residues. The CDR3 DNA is TGTGCCAGCAGTTTTAGCGGGGTTAGCTCCTACAATGAGCAGTTCTTC. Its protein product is CASSFSGVSSYNEQFF.

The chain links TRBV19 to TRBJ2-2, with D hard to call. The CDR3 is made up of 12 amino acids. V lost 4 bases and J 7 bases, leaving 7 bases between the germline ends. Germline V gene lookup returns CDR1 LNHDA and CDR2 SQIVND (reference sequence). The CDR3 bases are TGTGCCAGTAGTAAAGAGGTCGGGGAGCTGTTTTTT. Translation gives CASSKEVGELFF.

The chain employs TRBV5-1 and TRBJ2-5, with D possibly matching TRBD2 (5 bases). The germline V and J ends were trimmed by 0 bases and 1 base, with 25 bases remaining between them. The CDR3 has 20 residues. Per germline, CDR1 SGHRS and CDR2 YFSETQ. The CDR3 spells CASSLGSHFLTGSFQETQYF. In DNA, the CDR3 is TGCGCCAGCAGCTTGGGGTCTCACTTTTTGACGGGGAGTTTCCAAGAGACCCAGTACTTC.

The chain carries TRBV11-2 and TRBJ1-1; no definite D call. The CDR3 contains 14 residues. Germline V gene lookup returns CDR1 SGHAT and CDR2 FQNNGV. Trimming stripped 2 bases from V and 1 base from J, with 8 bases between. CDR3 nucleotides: TGTGCCAGCAGCTTAACCAGACCGAACACTGAAGCTTTCTTT. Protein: CASSLTRPNTEAFF.

CDR3 amino acids: CSVEGGSTDTQYF. CDR3 DNA: TGCAGCGTTGAAGGGGGGAGCACAGATACGCAGTATTTT. V and J are TRBV29-1 and TRBJ2-3, with D tentatively TRBD1 or TRBD2 (5 bases each). Trimming left V 1 base short and J 0 bases short, with 5 bases between. Germline CDR1 and CDR2: SQVTM and ANQGSEA. The length of the CDR3 is 13 residues.

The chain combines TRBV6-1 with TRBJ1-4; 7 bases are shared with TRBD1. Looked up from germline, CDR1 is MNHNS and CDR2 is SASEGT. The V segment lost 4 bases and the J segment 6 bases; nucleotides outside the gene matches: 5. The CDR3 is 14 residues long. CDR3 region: CASSGQGGDEKLFF. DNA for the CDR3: TGTGCCAGCAGTGGTCAGGGGGGGGATGAAAAACTGTTTTTT.

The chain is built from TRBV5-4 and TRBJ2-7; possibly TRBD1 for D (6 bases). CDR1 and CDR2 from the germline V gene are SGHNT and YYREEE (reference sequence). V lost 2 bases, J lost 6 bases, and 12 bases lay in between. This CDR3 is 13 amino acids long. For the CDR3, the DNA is TGTGCCAGCAGCTTCGGACAGCTGGGCGAGCAGTACTTC. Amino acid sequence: CASSFGQLGEQYF.

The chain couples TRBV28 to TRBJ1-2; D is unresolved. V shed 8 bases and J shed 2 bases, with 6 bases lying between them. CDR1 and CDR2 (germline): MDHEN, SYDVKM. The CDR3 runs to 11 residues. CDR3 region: CASRENYGYTF. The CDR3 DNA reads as TGTGCCAGCCGGGAGAACTATGGCTACACCTTC.

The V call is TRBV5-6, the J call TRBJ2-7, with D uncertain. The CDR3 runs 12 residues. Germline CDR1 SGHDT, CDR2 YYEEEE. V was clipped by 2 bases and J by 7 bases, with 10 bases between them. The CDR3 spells CASSFNPTEQYF. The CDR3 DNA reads TGTGCCAGCAGCTTTAATCCAACGGAGCAGTACTTC.

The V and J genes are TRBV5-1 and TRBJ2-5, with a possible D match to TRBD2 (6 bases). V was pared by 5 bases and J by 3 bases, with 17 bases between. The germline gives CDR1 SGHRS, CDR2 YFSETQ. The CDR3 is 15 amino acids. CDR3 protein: CASRAQVADKETQYF. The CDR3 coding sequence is TGCGCCAGCAGGGCCCAGGTAGCGGACAAAGAGACCCAGTACTTC.

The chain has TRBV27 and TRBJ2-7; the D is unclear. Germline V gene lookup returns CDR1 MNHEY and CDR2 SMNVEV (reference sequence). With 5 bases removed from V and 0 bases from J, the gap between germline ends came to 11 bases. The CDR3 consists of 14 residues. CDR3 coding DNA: TGTGCCAGCAGTCGATCCACCAACTCCTACGAGCAGTACTTC. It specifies CASSRSTNSYEQYF.

The CDR3 is CASSWGTGSYPLSYEQYF. The DNA of the CDR3 is TGTGCCAGCAGCTGGGGGACAGGGTCTTATCCCCTCTCCTACGAGCAGTACTTC. The chain uses TRBV5-8 and TRBJ2-7, with 9 bases aligning to TRBD1. The V gene end was trimmed by 3 bases and the J gene end by 0 bases; junction bases not matched to a gene: 13. The CDR3 consists of 18 residues. From germline, CDR1 is SGHTS and CDR2 YDEGEE.

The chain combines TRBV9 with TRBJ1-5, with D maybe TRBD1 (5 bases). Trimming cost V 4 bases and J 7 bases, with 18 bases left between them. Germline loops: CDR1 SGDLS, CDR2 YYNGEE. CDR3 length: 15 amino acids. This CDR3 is CASSPAPSGNQPQHF. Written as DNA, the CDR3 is TGTGCCAGCAGCCCCGCCCCTTCAGGGAACCAGCCCCAGCATTTT. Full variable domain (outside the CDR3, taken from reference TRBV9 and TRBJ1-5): DSGVTQTPKHLITATGQRVTLRCSPRSGDLSVYWYQQSLDQGLQFLIQYYNGEERAKGNILERFSAQQFPDLHSELNLSSLELGDSALYFCASSPAPSGNQPQHFGDGTRLSIL.

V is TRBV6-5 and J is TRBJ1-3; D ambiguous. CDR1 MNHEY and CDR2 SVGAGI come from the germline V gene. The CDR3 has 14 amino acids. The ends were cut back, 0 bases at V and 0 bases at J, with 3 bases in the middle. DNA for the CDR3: TGTGCCAGCAGTTACTCTTTCTCTGGAAACACCATATATTTT. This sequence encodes CASSYSFSGNTIYF.